Listed below are T cell receptor beta chains from one sample, sequenced in a study of OX40 agonist ivuxolimab in advanced cancers. Profiling relied on immunoSEQ multiplex PCR, and the TCRdb table lists in-frame clones only, not all of them. The sample carries roughly 63,000 clones, 89% recorded once. The sequences come from CD4+ or CD8+ T cells sorted from blood, collected in a trial of the OX40 agonist ivuxolimab. The receptors come from an adult with an advanced solid tumor such as melanoma, head and neck, liver or kidney cancer. CDR3s include the opening cysteine and the closing phenylalanine or tryptophan. D genes are given only for firm matches. Part of the rows lack a size; the others show once, few, many or a class for expanded clones.

cdr3_nt: TGTGCCAGCAGTGAGGGGCTATTCACAGATACGCAGTATTTT; cdr3_aa: CASSEGLFTDTQYF; d_call: NA; v_call: TRBV6-1; j_call: TRBJ2-3; clone_size: NA
cdr3_nt: TGTGCCAGCAGCCAAACGGGACCTAAAAGGGAGCCCCAGCATTTT; cdr3_aa: CASSQTGPKREPQHF; d_call: NA; v_call: TRBV7-8; j_call: TRBJ1-5; clone_size: NA
cdr3_nt: TGTGCCAGCAGTTTATCTGGCGGGACCCACCCAGATACGCAGTATTTT; cdr3_aa: CASSLSGGTHPDTQYF; d_call: NA; v_call: TRBV27; j_call: TRBJ2-3; clone_size: once
cdr3_nt: TGTGCCAGCAGCTTACTGACGGGACAAATGAACACTGAAGCTTTCTTT; cdr3_aa: CASSLLTGQMNTEAFF; d_call: NA; v_call: TRBV7-6; j_call: TRBJ1-1; clone_size: NA
cdr3_nt: TGTGCCAGCAGCGATGGGACTAGCGGAAACTACGAGCAGTACTTC; cdr3_aa: CASSDGTSGNYEQYF; d_call: TRBD2; v_call: TRBV11-1; j_call: TRBJ2-7; clone_size: NA
cdr3_nt: TGTGCCATCAGGCGGGGGGACTCCTACAATGAGCAGTTCTTC; cdr3_aa: CAIRRGDSYNEQFF; d_call: TRBD2; v_call: TRBV10-3; j_call: TRBJ2-1; clone_size: NA
cdr3_nt: TGTGCCGGACACAGCAGCTCCTACAATGAGCAGTTCTTC; cdr3_aa: CAGHSSSYNEQFF; d_call: NA; v_call: TRBV2; j_call: TRBJ2-1; clone_size: NA
cdr3_nt: TGTGCCAGCAGCCCCGGGCGGGGTGCCGCCGACACCGGGGAGCTGTTTTTT; cdr3_aa: CASSPGRGAADTGELFF; d_call: NA; v_call: TRBV7-9; j_call: TRBJ2-2; clone_size: NA
cdr3_nt: TGTGCCTGGAGCCGGGGTTTTGGGGAACCCGAGCAGTACTTC; cdr3_aa: CAWSRGFGEPEQYF; d_call: NA; v_call: TRBV30; j_call: TRBJ2-7; clone_size: NA
cdr3_nt: TGTGCCAGCCCTCCGGCGGGAGGCGCCCTCTCCCAAGCGCAGTTCTTC; cdr3_aa: CASPPAGGALSQAQFF; d_call: TRBD2; v_call: TRBV7-9; j_call: TRBJ2-1; clone_size: NA
cdr3_nt: TGTGCCAGCAGTCAAGCTCAGGGTTACTACGAGCAGTACTTC; cdr3_aa: CASSQAQGYYEQYF; d_call: NA; v_call: TRBV6-5; j_call: TRBJ2-7; clone_size: NA
cdr3_nt: TGTGCCAGCAGTGAACCCACAGGGCCTTCCTACAATGAGCAGTTCTTC; cdr3_aa: CASSEPTGPSYNEQFF; d_call: NA; v_call: TRBV6-1; j_call: TRBJ2-1; clone_size: NA
cdr3_nt: TGTGCCAGCAGTGTGGGGATCAATCAGCCCCAGCATTTT; cdr3_aa: CASSVGINQPQHF; d_call: NA; v_call: TRBV7-9; j_call: TRBJ1-5; clone_size: NA
cdr3_nt: TGTGCCAGCAATGTGAACTACTACAATGAGCAGTTCTTC; cdr3_aa: CASNVNYYNEQFF; d_call: NA; v_call: TRBV6-1; j_call: TRBJ2-1; clone_size: NA
cdr3_nt: TGTGCCAGCAGCCAGGGGGCTGGGGCCAACGTCCTGACTTTC; cdr3_aa: CASSQGAGANVLTF; d_call: TRBD1; v_call: TRBV9; j_call: TRBJ2-6; clone_size: NA
cdr3_nt: TGTGCCAGTAGTTCTAGCGGGAGCTCCTACAATGAGCAGTTCTTC; cdr3_aa: CASSSSGSSYNEQFF; d_call: TRBD2; v_call: TRBV19; j_call: TRBJ2-1; clone_size: NA
cdr3_nt: TGTGCCAGCAGCTTAACAGGTTATGGCTACACCTTC; cdr3_aa: CASSLTGYGYTF; d_call: NA; v_call: TRBV7-9; j_call: TRBJ1-2; clone_size: few
cdr3_nt: TGTGCCAGCAGCGTATGGGGTTACAATGAGCAGTTCTTC; cdr3_aa: CASSVWGYNEQFF; d_call: NA; v_call: TRBV9; j_call: TRBJ2-1; clone_size: NA
cdr3_nt: TGTGCCATCAGACCCACGTCCTCCTACAATGAGCAGTTCTTC; cdr3_aa: CAIRPTSSYNEQFF; d_call: NA; v_call: TRBV10-3; j_call: TRBJ2-1; clone_size: NA
cdr3_nt: TGTGCCACCAGCAGAGGTCCTCCGGGGACTGAAGCTTTCTTT; cdr3_aa: CATSRGPPGTEAFF; d_call: NA; v_call: TRBV15; j_call: TRBJ1-1; clone_size: NA
cdr3_nt: TGTGCCAGCGGAGGAACGGGACCCTACAATGAGCAGTTCTTC; cdr3_aa: CASGGTGPYNEQFF; d_call: NA; v_call: TRBV6-1; j_call: TRBJ2-1; clone_size: NA
cdr3_nt: TGTGCCAGCAGTCCCCCGAGGGGGCGGGAGAGGGGGGAGCTGTTTTTT; cdr3_aa: CASSPPRGRERGELFF; d_call: NA; v_call: TRBV28; j_call: TRBJ2-2; clone_size: NA
cdr3_nt: TGTGCCTGGGGGGGGGAGTCAAAGATCTACGAGCAGTACTTC; cdr3_aa: CAWGGESKIYEQYF; d_call: TRBD2; v_call: TRBV30; j_call: TRBJ2-7; clone_size: NA
cdr3_nt: TGTGCCAGCAGCGTCCATGGGACGAAGGATGAGCAGTTCTTC; cdr3_aa: CASSVHGTKDEQFF; d_call: NA; v_call: TRBV9; j_call: TRBJ2-1; clone_size: NA
cdr3_nt: TGTGCCTGGACTACGTACCAAGAGACCCAGTACTTC; cdr3_aa: CAWTTYQETQYF; d_call: NA; v_call: TRBV30; j_call: TRBJ2-5; clone_size: NA
cdr3_nt: TGTGCCAGCAGCCCCACCTCTGGGGTAGACACTGAAGCTTTCTTT; cdr3_aa: CASSPTSGVDTEAFF; d_call: NA; v_call: TRBV5-5; j_call: TRBJ1-1; clone_size: NA
cdr3_nt: TGTGCCAGCAGTTTCCCACCCGGGGGGCACCCCGCTCCTGGAAACACCATATATTTT; cdr3_aa: CASSFPPGGHPAPGNTIYF; d_call: NA; v_call: TRBV27; j_call: TRBJ1-3; clone_size: NA
cdr3_nt: TGTGCCAGCAGCTTAGTCCCTCTACCAAATACGCAGTATTTT; cdr3_aa: CASSLVPLPNTQYF; d_call: NA; v_call: TRBV11-1; j_call: TRBJ2-3; clone_size: NA
cdr3_nt: TGCGCCAGCAGACCCTCGGGCGGGAGTGGCTACAATGAGCAGTTCTTC; cdr3_aa: CASRPSGGSGYNEQFF; d_call: TRBD2; v_call: TRBV5-1; j_call: TRBJ2-1; clone_size: NA
cdr3_nt: TGTGCCAGCAGCTCCGGGACTACTATCTACGAGCAGTACTTC; cdr3_aa: CASSSGTTIYEQYF; d_call: TRBD2; v_call: TRBV7-9; j_call: TRBJ2-7; clone_size: once
cdr3_nt: TGTGCCAGCAGCGCTGGGGACACCGGGGACTCACTTCAGTACTTC; cdr3_aa: CASSAGDTGDSLQYF; d_call: NA; v_call: TRBV9; j_call: TRBJ2-4; clone_size: NA
cdr3_nt: TGTGCCGCCCAATGGGACGGCGGGAGGGTGGAACTGTTTTTT; cdr3_aa: CAAQWDGGRVELFF; d_call: NA; v_call: TRBV30; j_call: TRBJ1-4; clone_size: NA
cdr3_nt: TGTGCCAGCTCACCCGTTGAGCCCCAGGAAACTACCTATGAGCAGTACTTC; cdr3_aa: CASSPVEPQETTYEQYF; d_call: NA; v_call: TRBV18; j_call: TRBJ2-7; clone_size: once
cdr3_nt: TGTGCCAGCAGTTACGGGACAGGGTATTCACCCCTCCACTTT; cdr3_aa: CASSYGTGYSPLHF; d_call: TRBD1; v_call: TRBV6-5; j_call: TRBJ1-6; clone_size: NA
cdr3_nt: TGCGCCAGCAGTGAGTCCCGCAGACCTAACTATGGCTACACCTTC; cdr3_aa: CASSESRRPNYGYTF; d_call: NA; v_call: TRBV10-2; j_call: TRBJ1-2; clone_size: NA
cdr3_nt: TGCGCCACCTCTCGGGGGGGCGGGTCCGGGGAGCTGTTTTTT; cdr3_aa: CATSRGGGSGELFF; d_call: TRBD2; v_call: TRBV4-3; j_call: TRBJ2-2; clone_size: NA
cdr3_nt: TGTGCCAGCAGCCCGCAGGCGGGAGTCCCCAATGAGCAGTTCTTC; cdr3_aa: CASSPQAGVPNEQFF; d_call: TRBD2; v_call: TRBV9; j_call: TRBJ2-1; clone_size: NA
cdr3_nt: TGCGCCAGCAGCCCCCAGACCGGGAGGAGGTACGAGACCCAGTACTTC; cdr3_aa: CASSPQTGRRYETQYF; d_call: TRBD2; v_call: TRBV4-1; j_call: TRBJ2-5; clone_size: NA
cdr3_nt: TGTGCCAGCAGTTGGACTAGGAACACCGGGGAGCTGTTTTTT; cdr3_aa: CASSWTRNTGELFF; d_call: TRBD2; v_call: TRBV6-1; j_call: TRBJ2-2; clone_size: NA
cdr3_nt: TGTGCCAGCAGTGCCTTCGTGATTTTAAATTCACCCCTCCACTTT; cdr3_aa: CASSAFVILNSPLHF; d_call: NA; v_call: TRBV2; j_call: TRBJ1-6; clone_size: NA
cdr3_nt: TGTGCCAGCAGTGAATTTGTGAACACTGAAGCTTTCTTT; cdr3_aa: CASSEFVNTEAFF; d_call: NA; v_call: TRBV2; j_call: TRBJ1-1; clone_size: few
cdr3_nt: TGTGCCAGCAGCTTGCCAGGGGTCGACGGCTACACCTTC; cdr3_aa: CASSLPGVDGYTF; d_call: NA; v_call: TRBV5-8; j_call: TRBJ1-2; clone_size: NA
cdr3_nt: TGTGCCAGCAGCCCCCCGGTGGTACTAGCGGGAGAAGAGACCCAGTACTTC; cdr3_aa: CASSPPVVLAGEETQYF; d_call: TRBD2; v_call: TRBV7-7; j_call: TRBJ2-5; clone_size: NA
cdr3_nt: TGTGCCAGCAGCTTGGAGGGACAGGTCAGTAAGCAGTTCTTC; cdr3_aa: CASSLEGQVSKQFF; d_call: TRBD1; v_call: TRBV5-4; j_call: TRBJ2-1; clone_size: NA
cdr3_nt: TGTGCCAGTAGTTACGGGGCAATGGTGCCCAATGAGCAGTTCTTC; cdr3_aa: CASSYGAMVPNEQFF; d_call: NA; v_call: TRBV19; j_call: TRBJ2-1; clone_size: NA
cdr3_nt: TGTGCCAGCAGTGTCGGGGGGTTCAATCAGCCCCAGCATTTT; cdr3_aa: CASSVGGFNQPQHF; d_call: NA; v_call: TRBV2; j_call: TRBJ1-5; clone_size: NA
cdr3_nt: TGTGCCTGGGAACAGGGGGAATACTATGGCTACACCTTC; cdr3_aa: CAWEQGEYYGYTF; d_call: TRBD1; v_call: TRBV30; j_call: TRBJ1-2; clone_size: NA
cdr3_nt: TGTGCCAGCAGGGCAGGGGGCTACGAATATGGCTACACCTTC; cdr3_aa: CASRAGGYEYGYTF; d_call: TRBD1; v_call: TRBV27; j_call: TRBJ1-2; clone_size: NA
cdr3_nt: TGTGCCAGCAGTCCCTCGGCAGGGCAACAGCCCCAGCATTTT; cdr3_aa: CASSPSAGQQPQHF; d_call: NA; v_call: TRBV27; j_call: TRBJ1-5; clone_size: NA
cdr3_nt: TGTGCCAGCAGCATCGGGCTCTACAATGAGCAGTTCTTC; cdr3_aa: CASSIGLYNEQFF; d_call: NA; v_call: TRBV7-2; j_call: TRBJ2-1; clone_size: NA